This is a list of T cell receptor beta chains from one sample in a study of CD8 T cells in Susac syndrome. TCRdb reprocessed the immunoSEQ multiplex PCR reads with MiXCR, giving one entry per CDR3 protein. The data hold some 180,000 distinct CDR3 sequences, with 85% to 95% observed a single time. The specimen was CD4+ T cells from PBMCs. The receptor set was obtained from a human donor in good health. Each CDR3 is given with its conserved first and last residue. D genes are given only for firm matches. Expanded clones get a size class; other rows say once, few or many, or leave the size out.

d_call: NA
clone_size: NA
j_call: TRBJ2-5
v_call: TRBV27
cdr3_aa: CASSPRRGTQETQYF
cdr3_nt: TGTGCCAGCAGCCCCAGAAGGGGGACCCAAGAGACCCAGTACTTC

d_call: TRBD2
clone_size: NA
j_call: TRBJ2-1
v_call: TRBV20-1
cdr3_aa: CSARVGTSGRDEQFF
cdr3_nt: TGCAGTGCTAGAGTGGGGACTAGCGGGAGAGATGAGCAGTTCTTC

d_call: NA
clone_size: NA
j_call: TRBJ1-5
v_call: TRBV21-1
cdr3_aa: CASSKGDSQPGGQPQHF
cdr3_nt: TGTGCCAGCAGCAAAGGAGACAGCCAGCCCGGAGGTCAGCCCCAGCATTTT

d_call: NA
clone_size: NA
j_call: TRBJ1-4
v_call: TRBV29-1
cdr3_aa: CSAAPSGVPNEKLFF
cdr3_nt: TGCAGCGCAGCGCCCAGCGGGGTACCGAATGAAAAACTGTTTTTT

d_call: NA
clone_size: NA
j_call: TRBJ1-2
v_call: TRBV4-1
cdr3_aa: CASSQGAMHGYTF
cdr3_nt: TGCGCCAGCAGCCAGGGAGCGATGCATGGCTACACCTTC

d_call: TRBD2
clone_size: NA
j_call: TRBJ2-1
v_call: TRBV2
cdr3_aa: CASSAGTSLSLYNEQFF
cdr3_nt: TGTGCCAGCAGCGCCGGGACTAGCCTGTCCCTATACAATGAGCAGTTCTTC

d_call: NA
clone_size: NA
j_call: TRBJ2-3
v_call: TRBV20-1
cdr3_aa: CSARDFLWGDTQYF
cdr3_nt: TGCAGTGCCCGGGACTTCTTATGGGGAGATACGCAGTATTTT

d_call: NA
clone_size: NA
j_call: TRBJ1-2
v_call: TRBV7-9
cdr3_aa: CASSLGTDRTGYTF
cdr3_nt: TGTGCCAGCAGCTTAGGGACAGACCGTACGGGCTACACCTTC

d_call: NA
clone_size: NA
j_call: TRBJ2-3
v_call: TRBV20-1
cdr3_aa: CSARASRLPDTQYF
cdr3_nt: TGCAGTGCTAGAGCCTCGCGACTCCCAGATACGCAGTATTTT

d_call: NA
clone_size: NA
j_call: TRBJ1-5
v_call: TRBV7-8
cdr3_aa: CASSPETHQPQHF
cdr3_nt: TGTGCCAGCAGCCCGGAGACCCATCAGCCCCAGCATTTT

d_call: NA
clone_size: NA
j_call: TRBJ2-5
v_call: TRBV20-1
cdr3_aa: CSASSPTFQETQYF
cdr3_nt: TGCAGTGCCTCCTCCCCGACATTCCAAGAGACCCAGTACTTC

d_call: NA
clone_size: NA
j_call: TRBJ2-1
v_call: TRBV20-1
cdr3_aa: CSATGLSNNEQFF
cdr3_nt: TGCAGTGCTACAGGTCTCTCGAACAATGAGCAGTTCTTC

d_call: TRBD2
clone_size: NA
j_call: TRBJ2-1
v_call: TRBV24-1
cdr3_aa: CATSGRGGPGYEQFF
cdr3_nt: TGTGCCACCAGTGGACGGGGAGGGCCTGGGTATGAGCAGTTCTTC

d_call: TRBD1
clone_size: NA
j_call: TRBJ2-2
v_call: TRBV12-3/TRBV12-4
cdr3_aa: CASSGTVHTGELFF
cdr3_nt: TGTGCCAGCAGTGGGACAGTGCACACCGGGGAGCTGTTTTTT

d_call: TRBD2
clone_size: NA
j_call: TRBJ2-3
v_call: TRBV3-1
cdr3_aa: CASSQDTGLAGGNTQYF
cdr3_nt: TGTGCCAGCAGCCAAGATACGGGACTAGCGGGAGGCAATACGCAGTATTTT

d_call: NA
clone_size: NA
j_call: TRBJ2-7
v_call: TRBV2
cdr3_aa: CASTGGLAGSYEQYF
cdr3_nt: TGTGCCAGCACCGGGGGGCTAGCTGGGTCCTACGAGCAGTACTTC

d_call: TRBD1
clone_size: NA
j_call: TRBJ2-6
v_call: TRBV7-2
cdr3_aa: CASSWGQPSSGANVLTF
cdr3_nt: TGTGCCAGCAGCTGGGGACAGCCAAGCTCTGGGGCCAACGTCCTGACTTTC

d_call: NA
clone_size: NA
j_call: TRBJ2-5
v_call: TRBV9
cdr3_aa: CASSAGHLTQETQYF
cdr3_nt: TGTGCCAGCAGCGCGGGCCACCTCACCCAAGAGACCCAGTACTTC

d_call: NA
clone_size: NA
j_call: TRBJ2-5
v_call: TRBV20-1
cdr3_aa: CSARDYAGLETQYF
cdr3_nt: TGCAGTGCTAGAGATTATGCAGGATTGGAGACCCAGTACTTC

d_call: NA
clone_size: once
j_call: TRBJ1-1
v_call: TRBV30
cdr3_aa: CAWSVGTPDTEAFF
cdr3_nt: TGTGCCTGGAGTGTAGGGACACCAGACACTGAAGCTTTCTTT

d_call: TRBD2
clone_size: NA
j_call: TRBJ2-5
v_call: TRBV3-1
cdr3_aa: CASKVGLAGSETQYF
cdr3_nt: TGTGCCAGCAAGGTAGGACTAGCGGGATCTGAGACCCAGTACTTC

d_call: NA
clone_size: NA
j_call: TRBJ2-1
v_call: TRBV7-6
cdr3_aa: CASTLPPAREQFF
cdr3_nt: TGTGCCAGCACTCTGCCCCCGGCGCGGGAGCAGTTCTTC

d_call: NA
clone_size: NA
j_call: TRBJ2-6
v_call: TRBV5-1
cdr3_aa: CASSSQGGGANVLTF
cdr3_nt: TGCGCCAGCAGCTCCCAGGGTGGTGGGGCCAACGTCCTGACTTTC

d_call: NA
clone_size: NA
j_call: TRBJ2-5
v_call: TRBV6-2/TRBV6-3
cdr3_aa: CASSSAISGQETQYF
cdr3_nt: TGTGCCAGCAGTTCCGCAATTAGCGGCCAAGAGACCCAGTACTTC

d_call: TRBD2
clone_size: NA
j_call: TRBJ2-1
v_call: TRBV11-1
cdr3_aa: CASSLAVEGTSGRSYNEQFF
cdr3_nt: TGTGCCAGCAGCTTAGCGGTAGAGGGGACTAGCGGGCGATCCTACAATGAGCAGTTCTTC

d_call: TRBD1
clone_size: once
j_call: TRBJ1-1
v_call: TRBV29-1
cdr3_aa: CSVEQGANTEAFF
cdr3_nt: TGCAGCGTTGAACAGGGGGCGAACACTGAAGCTTTCTTT

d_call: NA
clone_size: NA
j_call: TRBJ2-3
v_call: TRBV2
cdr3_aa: CASSEGGRADTQYF
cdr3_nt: TGTGCCAGCAGTGAAGGGGGCAGGGCAGATACGCAGTATTTT

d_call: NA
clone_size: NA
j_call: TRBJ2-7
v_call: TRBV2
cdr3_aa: CASSGRASYEQYF
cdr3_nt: TGTGCCAGCAGTGGACGGGCCTCCTACGAGCAGTACTTC

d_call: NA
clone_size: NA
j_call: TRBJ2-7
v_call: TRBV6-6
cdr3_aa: CASSSGHTRYEQYF
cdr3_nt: TGTGCCAGCAGTTCGGGACATACTCGCTACGAGCAGTACTTC

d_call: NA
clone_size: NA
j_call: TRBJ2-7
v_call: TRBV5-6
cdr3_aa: CASSLYRHFYEQYF
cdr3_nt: TGTGCCAGCAGCCTGTACCGACACTTCTACGAGCAGTACTTC